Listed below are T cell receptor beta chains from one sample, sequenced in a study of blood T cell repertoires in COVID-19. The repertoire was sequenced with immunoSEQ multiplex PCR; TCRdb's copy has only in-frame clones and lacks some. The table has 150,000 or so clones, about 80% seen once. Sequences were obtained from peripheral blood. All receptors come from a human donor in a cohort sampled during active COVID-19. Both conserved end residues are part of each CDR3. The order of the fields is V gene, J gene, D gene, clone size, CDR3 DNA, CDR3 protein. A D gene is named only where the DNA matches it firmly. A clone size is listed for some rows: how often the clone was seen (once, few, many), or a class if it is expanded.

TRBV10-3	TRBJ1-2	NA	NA	TGTGCCATCAGTGAGTCTCAGGGGAATGGCTACACCTTC	CAISESQGNGYTF
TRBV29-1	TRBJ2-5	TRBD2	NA	TGCAGCGCTGGGAGGGGTTACCAAGAGACCCAGTACTTC	CSAGRGYQETQYF
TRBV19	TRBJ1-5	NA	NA	TGTGCCAGTAGTATAACAGGGAGGGGTCAGCCCCAGCATTTT	CASSITGRGQPQHF
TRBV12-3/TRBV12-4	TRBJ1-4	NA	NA	TGTGCCAGCTCATGGGGGGGCTTTGAAAAACTGTTTTTT	CASSWGGFEKLFF
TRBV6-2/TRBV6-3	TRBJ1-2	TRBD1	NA	TGTGCCAGCAGCCGACAGGGGGCCTATGGCTACACCTTC	CASSRQGAYGYTF
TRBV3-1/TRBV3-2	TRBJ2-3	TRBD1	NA	TGTGCCAGCAGCCACCGACAGGGCCGGACTTTTGGCACAGATACGCAGTATTTT	CASSHRQGRTFGTDTQYF
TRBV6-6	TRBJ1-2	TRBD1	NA	TGTGCCAGCAGACTAACAGGGGGCTCTTACTATGGCTACACCTTC	CASRLTGGSYYGYTF
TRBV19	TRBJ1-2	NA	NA	TGTGCCAGTACCCGAGGGGGGGCAGACTATGGCTACACCTTC	CASTRGGADYGYTF
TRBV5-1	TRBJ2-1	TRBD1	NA	TGCGCCAGCAGCGTCTCGGGACAGGGTTACAATGAGCAGTTCTTC	CASSVSGQGYNEQFF
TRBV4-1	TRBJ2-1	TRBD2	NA	TGCGCCAGCAGCCAAGGAGCTAGCGGGAGAAGGTTCGCCTACAATGAGCAGTTCTTC	CASSQGASGRRFAYNEQFF
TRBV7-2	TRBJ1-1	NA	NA	TGTGCCAGCAGCTATACGGGGAAGAACACTGAAGCTTTCTTT	CASSYTGKNTEAFF
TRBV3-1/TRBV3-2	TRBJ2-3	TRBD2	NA	TGTGCCAGCGAGTTAGCGGGGGCCCTCACAGATACGCAGTATTTT	CASELAGALTDTQYF
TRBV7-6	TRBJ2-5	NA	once	TGTGCCAGCAGCTTAGAGTCCGGGCAAGAGACCCAGTACTTC	CASSLESGQETQYF
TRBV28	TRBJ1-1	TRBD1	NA	TGTGCCAGCAGTGGCTACAGGGGAGACACTGAAGCTTTCTTT	CASSGYRGDTEAFF
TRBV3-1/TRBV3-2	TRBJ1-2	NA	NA	TGTGCCAGCAGCCAAGTGGAGGGCGCTGGTGGCTACACCTTC	CASSQVEGAGGYTF
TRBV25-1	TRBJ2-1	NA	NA	TGTGCCAGCAGTGGAGACTTCTTCAATGAGCAGTTCTTC	CASSGDFFNEQFF
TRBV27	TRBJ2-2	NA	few	TGTGCCAGCAGTTTAGGGAGAAACACCGGGGAGCTGTTTTTT	CASSLGRNTGELFF
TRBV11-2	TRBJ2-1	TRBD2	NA	TGTGCCAGCAGCTACGGGACTATATACAATGAGCAGTTCTTC	CASSYGTIYNEQFF
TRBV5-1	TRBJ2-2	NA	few	TGCGCCAGCAGCTTGGTTATAGGGGACACCGGGGAGCTGTTTTTT	CASSLVIGDTGELFF
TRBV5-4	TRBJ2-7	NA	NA	TGTGCCAGCAGCGCCGGCCCGGGATTTACCTACGAGCAGTACTTC	CASSAGPGFTYEQYF
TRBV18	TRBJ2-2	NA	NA	TGTGCCAGCTCGCCGACAGGACCCCCCGGGGAGCTGTTTTTT	CASSPTGPPGELFF
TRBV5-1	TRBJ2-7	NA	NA	TGCGCCAGCAGCCCCACAGGACAGACCTACGAGCAGTACTTC	CASSPTGQTYEQYF
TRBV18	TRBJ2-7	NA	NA	TGTGCCAGCTCACCGGGTCTGGGCCCCTACGAGCAGTACTTC	CASSPGLGPYEQYF
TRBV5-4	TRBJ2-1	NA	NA	TGTGCCAGCGAGGCACGAAACTCCTACAATGAGCAGTTCTTC	CASEARNSYNEQFF
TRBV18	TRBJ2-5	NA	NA	TGTGCCAGCTCACCGGGTGAGACAGCACAAGAGACCCAGTACTTC	CASSPGETAQETQYF
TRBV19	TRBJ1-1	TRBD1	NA	TGTGCCAGTAGTTCCCCGACTGACAGGGTGACTTTCTTT	CASSSPTDRVTFF
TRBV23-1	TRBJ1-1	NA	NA	TGCGCCAGCAGGATTCTTTTTACAGGGATGAACACTGAAGCTTTCTTT	CASRILFTGMNTEAFF
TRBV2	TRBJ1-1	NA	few	TGTGCCAGTTCACAGGACCCTGGCAAGGGCACTGAAGCTTTCTTT	CASSQDPGKGTEAFF
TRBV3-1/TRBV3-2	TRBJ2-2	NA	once	TGTGCCAGCAGCCAATTCCTAGGCAGGGTGGCCGGGGAGCTGTTTTTT	CASSQFLGRVAGELFF
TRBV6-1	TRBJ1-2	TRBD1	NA	TGTGCCAGCAGTGAGCGGACAGGGACATATGGCTACACCTTC	CASSERTGTYGYTF
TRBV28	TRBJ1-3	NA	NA	TGTGCCACAGACACTGGAAACACCATATATTTT	CATDTGNTIYF
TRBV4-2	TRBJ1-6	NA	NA	TGTGCCAGCAGGGAGGGTAGGGCGGATTCACCCCTCCACTTT	CASREGRADSPLHF
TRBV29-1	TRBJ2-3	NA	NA	TGCAGCGTGGACTTCAACTCGGGGGATACGCAGTATTTT	CSVDFNSGDTQYF
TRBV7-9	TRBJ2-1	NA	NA	TGTGCCAGCAGCGCCGACGGGAGTTGGGTAAATGAGCAGTTCTTC	CASSADGSWVNEQFF
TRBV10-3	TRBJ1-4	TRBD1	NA	TGTGCCATCAGTGAGTCGACAGGGAATGAAAAACTGTTTTTT	CAISESTGNEKLFF
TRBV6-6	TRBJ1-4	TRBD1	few	TGTGCCAGCGGCCAGGGGGCGTTAAATGAAAAACTGTTTTTT	CASGQGALNEKLFF
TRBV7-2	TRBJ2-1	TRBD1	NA	TGTGCCAGCAGCCCGACGAGGGGGCAGGCTTACAATGAGCAGTTCTTC	CASSPTRGQAYNEQFF
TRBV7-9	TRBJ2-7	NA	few	TGTGCCAGCAGCTCATCAGGGTACGAGCAGTACTTC	CASSSSGYEQYF
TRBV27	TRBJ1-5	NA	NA	TGTGCCAGCAGTTTCGCGGGAAATCAGCCCCAGCATTTT	CASSFAGNQPQHF
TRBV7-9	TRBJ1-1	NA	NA	TGTGCCAGCCGACGTTCAGGTTCTAATGAAGCTTTCTTT	CASRRSGSNEAFF
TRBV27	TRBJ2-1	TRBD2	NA	TGTGCCAGCAGCTATCCGGGACTAGCTTACAATGAGCAGTTCTTC	CASSYPGLAYNEQFF
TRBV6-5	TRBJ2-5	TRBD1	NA	TGTGCCAGCAGGGGGACAGGGTCGGGAGAAGAGACCCAGTACTTC	CASRGTGSGEETQYF
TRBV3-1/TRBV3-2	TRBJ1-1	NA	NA	TGTGCCAGCAGCAACCTAGGGGCAGGGCACACTGAAGCTTTCTTT	CASSNLGAGHTEAFF
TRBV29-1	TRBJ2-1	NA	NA	TGCAGCGTTCCATTCGGGATTGAGCAGTTCTTC	CSVPFGIEQFF
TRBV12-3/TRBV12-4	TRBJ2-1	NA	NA	TGTGCCAGCAGTTTAAGGCAGGGAAATGAGCAGTTCTTC	CASSLRQGNEQFF
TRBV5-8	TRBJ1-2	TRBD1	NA	TGTGCCAGCAGCCGGGACAGGGCGAGCTATGGCTACACCTTC	CASSRDRASYGYTF
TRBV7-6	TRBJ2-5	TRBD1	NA	TGTGCCAGCAGCTCCCCAGGGCAGGGGGCGCTCGAAGAGACCCAGTACTTC	CASSSPGQGALEETQYF
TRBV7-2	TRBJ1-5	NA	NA	TGTGCCAGCAGCTTAGACAGGTATAGCAATCAGCCCCAGCATTTT	CASSLDRYSNQPQHF
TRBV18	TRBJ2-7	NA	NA	TGTGCCAGCTCACCACCAACAGGGTATTCCTACGAGCAGTACTTC	CASSPPTGYSYEQYF
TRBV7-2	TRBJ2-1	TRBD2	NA	TGTGCCAGCAGCCAGGGACTAGCGGACTGGAGCTCCTACAATGAGCAGTTCTTC	CASSQGLADWSSYNEQFF
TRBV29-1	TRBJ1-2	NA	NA	TGCAGCGTTGAGTCTGGGCCCTATGGCTACACCTTC	CSVESGPYGYTF
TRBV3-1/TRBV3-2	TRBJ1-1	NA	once	TGTGCCAGCAGCCTGGGGACTTCTGGGAACACTGAAGCTTTCTTT	CASSLGTSGNTEAFF